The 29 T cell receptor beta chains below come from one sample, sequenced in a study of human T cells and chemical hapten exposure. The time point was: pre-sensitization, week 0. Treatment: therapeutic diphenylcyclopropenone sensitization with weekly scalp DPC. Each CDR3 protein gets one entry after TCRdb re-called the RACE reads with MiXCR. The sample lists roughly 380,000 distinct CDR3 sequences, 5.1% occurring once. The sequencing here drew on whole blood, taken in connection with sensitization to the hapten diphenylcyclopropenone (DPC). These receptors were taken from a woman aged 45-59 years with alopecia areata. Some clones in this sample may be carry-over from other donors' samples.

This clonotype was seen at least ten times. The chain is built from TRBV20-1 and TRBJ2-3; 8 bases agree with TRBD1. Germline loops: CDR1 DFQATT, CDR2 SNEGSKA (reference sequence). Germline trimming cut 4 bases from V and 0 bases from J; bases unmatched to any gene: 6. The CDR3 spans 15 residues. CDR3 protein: CSATDRATSTDTQYF. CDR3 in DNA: TGCAGTGCTACGGACAGGGCCACTAGCACAGATACGCAGTATTTT.

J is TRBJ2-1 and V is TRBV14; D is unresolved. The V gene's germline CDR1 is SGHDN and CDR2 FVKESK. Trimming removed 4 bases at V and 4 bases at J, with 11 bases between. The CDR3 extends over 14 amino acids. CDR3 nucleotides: TGTGCCAGCAGCCCAGGTGTGATTTACAATGAGCAGTTCTTC. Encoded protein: CASSPGVIYNEQFF.

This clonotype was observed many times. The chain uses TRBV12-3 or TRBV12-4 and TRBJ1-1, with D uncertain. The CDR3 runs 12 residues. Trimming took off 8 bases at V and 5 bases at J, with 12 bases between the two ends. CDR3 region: CASLGWRTEAFF. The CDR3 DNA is TGTGCCAGCCTGGGGTGGAGGACTGAAGCTTTCTTT.

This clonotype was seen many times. CDR3 in DNA: TGCAGCGTTGCTGGGGGTACTAATGAAAAACTGTTTTTT. This translates into CSVAGGTNEKLFF. The rearrangement uses TRBV29-1 and TRBJ1-4, with TRBD1 as a possible D gene (5 bases). This CDR3 spans 13 amino acids. Deletions cut 4 bases from V and 2 bases from J, with 8 bases between. The germline gives CDR1 SQVTM, CDR2 ANQGSEA.

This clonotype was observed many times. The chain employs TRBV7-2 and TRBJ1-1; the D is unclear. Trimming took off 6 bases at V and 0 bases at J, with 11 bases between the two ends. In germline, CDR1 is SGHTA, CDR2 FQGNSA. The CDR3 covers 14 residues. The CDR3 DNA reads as TGTGCCAGCAGGGGGAGGGCCATGAACACTGAAGCTTTCTTT. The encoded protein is CASRGRAMNTEAFF.

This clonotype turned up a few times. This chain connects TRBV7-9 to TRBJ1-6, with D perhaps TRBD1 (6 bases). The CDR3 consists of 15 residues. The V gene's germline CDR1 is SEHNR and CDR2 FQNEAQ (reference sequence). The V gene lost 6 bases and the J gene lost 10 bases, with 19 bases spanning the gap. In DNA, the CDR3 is TGTGCCAGCAGAGGAGCGGACAGTCCCGGGTCACCCCTCCACTTT. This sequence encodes CASRGADSPGSPLHF.

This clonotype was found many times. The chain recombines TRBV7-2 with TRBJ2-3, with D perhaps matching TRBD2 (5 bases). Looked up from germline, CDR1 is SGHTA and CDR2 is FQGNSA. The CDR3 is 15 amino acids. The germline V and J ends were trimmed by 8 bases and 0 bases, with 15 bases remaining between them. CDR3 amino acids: CASGRGLSSTDTQYF. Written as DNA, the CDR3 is TGTGCCAGCGGTAGAGGGCTTTCTAGCACAGATACGCAGTATTTT.

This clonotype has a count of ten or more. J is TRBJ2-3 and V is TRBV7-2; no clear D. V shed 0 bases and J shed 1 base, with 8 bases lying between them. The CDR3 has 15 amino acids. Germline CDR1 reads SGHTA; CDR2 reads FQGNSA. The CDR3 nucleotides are TGTGCCAGCAGCTTAGCGGGCCAGGGCACAGATACGCAGTATTTT. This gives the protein CASSLAGQGTDTQYF.

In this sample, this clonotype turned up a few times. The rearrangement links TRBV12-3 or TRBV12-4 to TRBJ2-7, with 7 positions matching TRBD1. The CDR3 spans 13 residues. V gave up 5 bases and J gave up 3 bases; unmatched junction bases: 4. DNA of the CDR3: TGTGCCAGCAGTCGGGACAGCAACTACGAGCAGTACTTC. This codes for CASSRDSNYEQYF.

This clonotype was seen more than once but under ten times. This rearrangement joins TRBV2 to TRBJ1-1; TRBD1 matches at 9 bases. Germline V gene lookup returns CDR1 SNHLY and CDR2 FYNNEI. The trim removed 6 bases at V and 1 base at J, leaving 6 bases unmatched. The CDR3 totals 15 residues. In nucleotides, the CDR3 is TGTGCCAGCAGGGGGACAGGGCTCGGGAACACTGAAGCTTTCTTT. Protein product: CASRGTGLGNTEAFF.

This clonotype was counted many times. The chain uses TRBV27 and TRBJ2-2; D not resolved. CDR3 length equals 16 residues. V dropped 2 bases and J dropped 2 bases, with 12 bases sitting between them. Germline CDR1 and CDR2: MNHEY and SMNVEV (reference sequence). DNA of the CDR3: TGTGCCAGCAGTTTAGGCCGTCAACTTAACACCGGGGAGCTGTTTTTT. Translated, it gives CASSLGRQLNTGELFF.

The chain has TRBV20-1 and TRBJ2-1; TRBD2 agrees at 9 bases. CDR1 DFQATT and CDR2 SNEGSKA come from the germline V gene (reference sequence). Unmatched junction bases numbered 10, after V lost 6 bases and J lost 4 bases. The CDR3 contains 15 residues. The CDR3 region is CSAPETSGPYNEQFF. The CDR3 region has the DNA TGCAGTGCGCCTGAAACTAGCGGGCCATACAATGAGCAGTTCTTC.

CDR3 sequence: CASSPTGASYNEQFF. CDR3 bases: TGTGCCAGCTCTCCGACAGGGGCCTCCTACAATGAGCAGTTCTTC. The chain employs TRBV18 and TRBJ2-1; 8 nucleotides match TRBD1. V lost 6 bases to trimming and J lost 0 bases; unmatched junction nucleotides: 4. CDR3 length equals 15 residues. Germline V gene data show CDR1 as KGHSH and CDR2 as LQKENI.

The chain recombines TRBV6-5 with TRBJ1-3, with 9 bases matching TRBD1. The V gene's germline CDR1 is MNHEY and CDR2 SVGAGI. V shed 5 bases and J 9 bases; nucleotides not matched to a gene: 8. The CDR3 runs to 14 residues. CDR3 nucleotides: TGTGCCAGCAGTAACCAGGGGGGACAGGGCACCATATATTTT. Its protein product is CASSNQGGQGTIYF.

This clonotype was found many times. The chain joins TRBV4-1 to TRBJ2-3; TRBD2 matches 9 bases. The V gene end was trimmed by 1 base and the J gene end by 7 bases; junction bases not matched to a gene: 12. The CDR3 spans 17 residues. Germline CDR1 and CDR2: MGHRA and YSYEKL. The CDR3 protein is CASSQGTGGGARYTQYF. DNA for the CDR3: TGCGCCAGCAGCCAAGGGACCGGCGGGGGGGCTCGGTATACGCAGTATTTT.

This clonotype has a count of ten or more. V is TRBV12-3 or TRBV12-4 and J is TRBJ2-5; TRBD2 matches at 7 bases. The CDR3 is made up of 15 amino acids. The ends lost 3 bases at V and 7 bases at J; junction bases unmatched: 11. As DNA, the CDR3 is TGTGCCAGCAGTTTGGGTTCTAGCGGTCCGTGGACCCAGTACTTC. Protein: CASSLGSSGPWTQYF.

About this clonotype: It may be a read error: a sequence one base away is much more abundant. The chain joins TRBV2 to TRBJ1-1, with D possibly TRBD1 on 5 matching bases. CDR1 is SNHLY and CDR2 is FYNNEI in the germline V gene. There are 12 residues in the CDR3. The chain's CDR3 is CASSGQNTGAFF. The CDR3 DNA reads TGTGCCAGCAGTGGACAGAACACTGGAGCTTTCTTT.

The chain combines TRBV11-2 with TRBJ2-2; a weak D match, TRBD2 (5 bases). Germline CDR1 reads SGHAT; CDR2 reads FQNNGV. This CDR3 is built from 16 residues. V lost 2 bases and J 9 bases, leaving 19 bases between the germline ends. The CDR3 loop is CASSLSGGRTHRELFF. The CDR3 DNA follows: TGTGCCAGCAGCTTAAGCGGCGGAAGAACCCACCGGGAGCTGTTTTTT.

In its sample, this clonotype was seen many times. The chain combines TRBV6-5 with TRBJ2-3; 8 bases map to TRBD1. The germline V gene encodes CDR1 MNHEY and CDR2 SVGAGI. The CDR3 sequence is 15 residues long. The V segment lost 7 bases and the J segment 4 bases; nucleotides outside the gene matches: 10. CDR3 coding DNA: TGTGCCAGCAAGATCCGAACAGGGGGGTCAGATACGCAGTATTTT. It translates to CASKIRTGGSDTQYF.

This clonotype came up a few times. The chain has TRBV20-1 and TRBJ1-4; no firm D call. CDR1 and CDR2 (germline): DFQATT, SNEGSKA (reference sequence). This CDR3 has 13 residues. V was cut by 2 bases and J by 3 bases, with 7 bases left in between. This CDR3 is CSARSSANEKLFF. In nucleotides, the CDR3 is TGCAGTGCTAGATCCAGCGCTAATGAAAAACTGTTTTTT.

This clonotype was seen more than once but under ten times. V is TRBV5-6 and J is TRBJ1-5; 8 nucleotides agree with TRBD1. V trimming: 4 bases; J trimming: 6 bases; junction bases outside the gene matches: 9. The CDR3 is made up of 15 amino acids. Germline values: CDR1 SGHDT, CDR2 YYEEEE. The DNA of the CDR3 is TGTGCCAGCAGCAGTGGGACAGGCACAGGTCAGCCCCAGCATTTT. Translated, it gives CASSSGTGTGQPQHF.

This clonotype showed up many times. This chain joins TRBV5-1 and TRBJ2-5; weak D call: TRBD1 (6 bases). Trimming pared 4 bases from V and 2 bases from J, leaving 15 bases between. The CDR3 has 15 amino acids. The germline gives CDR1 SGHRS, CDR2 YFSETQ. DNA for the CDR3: TGCGCCAGCAGCATAGGACAGCATACACAAGAGACCCAGTACTTC. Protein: CASSIGQHTQETQYF.

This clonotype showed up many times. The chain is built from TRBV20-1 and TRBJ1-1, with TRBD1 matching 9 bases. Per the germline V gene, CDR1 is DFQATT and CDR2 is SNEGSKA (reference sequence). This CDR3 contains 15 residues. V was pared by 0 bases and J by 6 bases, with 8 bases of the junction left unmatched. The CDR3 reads CSARDLGQGFSEAFF. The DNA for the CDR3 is TGCAGTGCTAGAGATTTAGGACAGGGGTTTTCTGAAGCTTTCTTT.

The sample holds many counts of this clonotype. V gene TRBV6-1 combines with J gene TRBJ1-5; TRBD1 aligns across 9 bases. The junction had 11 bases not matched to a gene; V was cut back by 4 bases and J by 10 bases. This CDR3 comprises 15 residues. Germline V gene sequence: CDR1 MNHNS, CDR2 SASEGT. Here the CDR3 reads CASSGGQGQIYPQHF. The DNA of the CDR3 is TGTGCCAGCAGTGGGGGACAGGGACAGATTTATCCCCAGCATTTT.

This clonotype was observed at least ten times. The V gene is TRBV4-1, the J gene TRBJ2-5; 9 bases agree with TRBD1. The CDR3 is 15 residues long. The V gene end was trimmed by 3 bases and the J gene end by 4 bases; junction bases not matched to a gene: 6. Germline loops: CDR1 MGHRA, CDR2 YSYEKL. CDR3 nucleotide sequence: TGCGCCAGCAGCCAGGAGGACAGGGGTTCAGAGACCCAGTACTTC. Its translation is CASSQEDRGSETQYF.

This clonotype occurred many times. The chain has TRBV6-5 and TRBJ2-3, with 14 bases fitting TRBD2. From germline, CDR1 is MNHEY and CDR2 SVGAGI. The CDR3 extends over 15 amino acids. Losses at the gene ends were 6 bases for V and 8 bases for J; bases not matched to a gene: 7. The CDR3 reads CASRLTSGRAGTQYF. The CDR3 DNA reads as TGTGCCAGCAGGCTGACTAGCGGGAGGGCGGGTACGCAGTATTTT.

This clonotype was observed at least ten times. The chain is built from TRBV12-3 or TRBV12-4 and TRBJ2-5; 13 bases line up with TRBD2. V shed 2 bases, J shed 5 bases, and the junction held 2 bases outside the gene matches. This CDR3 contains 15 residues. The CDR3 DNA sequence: TGTGCCAGCAGTTTAACTAGCGGGGGGGCGGAGACCCAGTACTTC. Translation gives CASSLTSGGAETQYF.

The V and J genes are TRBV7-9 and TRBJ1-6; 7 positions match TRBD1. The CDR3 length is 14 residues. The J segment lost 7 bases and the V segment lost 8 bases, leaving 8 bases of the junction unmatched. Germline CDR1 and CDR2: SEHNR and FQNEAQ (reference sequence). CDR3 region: CASCEGGLNSPLHF. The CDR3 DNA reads TGTGCCAGCTGTGAAGGGGGCTTGAATTCACCCCTCCACTTT. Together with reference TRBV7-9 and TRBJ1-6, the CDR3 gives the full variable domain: DTGVSQNPRHKITKRGQNVTFRCDPISEHNRLYWYRQTLGQGPEFLTYFQNEAQLEKSRLLSDRFSAERPKGSFSTLEIQRTEQGDSAMYLCASCEGGLNSPLHFGNGTRLTVT.

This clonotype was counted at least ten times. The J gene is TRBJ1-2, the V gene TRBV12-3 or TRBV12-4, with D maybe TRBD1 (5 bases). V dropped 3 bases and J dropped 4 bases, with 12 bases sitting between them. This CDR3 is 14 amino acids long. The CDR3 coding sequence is TGTGCCAGCAGTTTGCAGGGTAATGCCTATGGCTACACCTTC. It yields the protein CASSLQGNAYGYTF.